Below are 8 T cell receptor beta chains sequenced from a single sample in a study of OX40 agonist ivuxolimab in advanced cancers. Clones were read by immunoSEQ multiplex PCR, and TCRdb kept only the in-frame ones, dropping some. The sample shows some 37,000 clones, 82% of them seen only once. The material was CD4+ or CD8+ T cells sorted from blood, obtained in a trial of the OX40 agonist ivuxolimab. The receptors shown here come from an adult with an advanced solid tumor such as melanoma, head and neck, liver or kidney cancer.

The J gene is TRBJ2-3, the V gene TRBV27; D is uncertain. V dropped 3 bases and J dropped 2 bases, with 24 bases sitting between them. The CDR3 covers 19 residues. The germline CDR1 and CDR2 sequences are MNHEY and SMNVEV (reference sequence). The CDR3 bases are TGTGCCAGCAGTTTCTTCGGTCTTTCAAGGGTCATCGACACAGATACGCAGTATTTT. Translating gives CASSFFGLSRVIDTDTQYF.

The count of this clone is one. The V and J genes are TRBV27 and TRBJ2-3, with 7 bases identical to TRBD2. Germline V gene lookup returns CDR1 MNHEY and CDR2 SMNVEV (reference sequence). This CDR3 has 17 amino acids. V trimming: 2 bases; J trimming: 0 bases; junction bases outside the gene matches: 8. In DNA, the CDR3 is TGTGCCAGCAGTTTACGAGGTCGTAGCGGGAGCACAGATACGCAGTATTTT. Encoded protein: CASSLRGRSGSTDTQYF.

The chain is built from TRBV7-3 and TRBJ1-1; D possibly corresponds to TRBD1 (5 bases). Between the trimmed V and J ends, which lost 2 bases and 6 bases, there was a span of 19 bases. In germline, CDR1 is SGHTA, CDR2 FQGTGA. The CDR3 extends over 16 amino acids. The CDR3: CASSLSLGRGQSEAFF. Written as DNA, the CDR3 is TGTGCCAGCAGCTTATCATTGGGGAGGGGTCAGTCTGAAGCTTTCTTT.

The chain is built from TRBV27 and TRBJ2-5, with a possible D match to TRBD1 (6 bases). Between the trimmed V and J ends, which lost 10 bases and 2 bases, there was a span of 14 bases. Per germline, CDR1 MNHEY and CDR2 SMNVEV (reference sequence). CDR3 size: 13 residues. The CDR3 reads CATSRGWQETQYF. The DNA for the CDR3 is TGTGCCACCTCTAGGGGGTGGCAAGAGACCCAGTACTTC.

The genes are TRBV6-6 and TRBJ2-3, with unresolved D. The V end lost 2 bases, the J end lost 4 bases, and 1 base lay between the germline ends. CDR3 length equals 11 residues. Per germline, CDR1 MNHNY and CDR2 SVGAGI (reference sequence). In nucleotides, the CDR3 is TGTGCCAGCAGTTACCCAGATACGCAGTATTTT. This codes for CASSYPDTQYF.

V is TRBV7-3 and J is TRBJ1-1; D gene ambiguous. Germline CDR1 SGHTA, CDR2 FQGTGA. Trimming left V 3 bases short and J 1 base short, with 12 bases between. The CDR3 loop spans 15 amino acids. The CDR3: CASSLVGSGNTEAFF. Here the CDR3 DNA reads TGTGCCAGCAGCTTGGTCGGGAGCGGGAACACTGAAGCTTTCTTT. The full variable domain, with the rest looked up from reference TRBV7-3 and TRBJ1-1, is GAGVSQTPSNKVTEKGKYVELRCDPISGHTALYWYRQSLGQGPEFLIYFQGTGAADDSGLPNDRFFAVRPEGSVSTLKIQRTERGDSAVYLCASSLVGSGNTEAFFGQGTRLTVV.

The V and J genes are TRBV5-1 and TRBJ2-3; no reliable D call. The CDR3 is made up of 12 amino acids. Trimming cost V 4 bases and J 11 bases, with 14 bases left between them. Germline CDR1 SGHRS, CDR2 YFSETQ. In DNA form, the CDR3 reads TGCGCCAGCAGCCCCGACCGAGTCCGGCAGTATTTT. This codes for CASSPDRVRQYF.

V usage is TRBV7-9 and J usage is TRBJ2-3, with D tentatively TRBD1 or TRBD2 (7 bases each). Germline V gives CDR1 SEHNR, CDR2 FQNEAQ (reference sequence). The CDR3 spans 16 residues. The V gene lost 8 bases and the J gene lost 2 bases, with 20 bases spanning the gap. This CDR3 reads CASYAGGGATTDTQYF. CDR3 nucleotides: TGTGCCAGCTATGCAGGGGGGGGAGCCACCACAGATACGCAGTATTTT.